The T cell receptor (beta chain) described here comes from a study of blood T cell repertoires in COVID-19. Overall study context: Material from acute and convalescent COVID-19 was sourced from the United States, Italy and Spain. Sources were T cells, B-cell-depleted T cells, or PBMCs; the material itself was cDNA or gDNA.

Authors' processing steps: Nucleated cell counts were estimated from reference gene primer amplification. Assay: immunoSEQ multiplex PCR; the TCRdb copy retains only in-frame clones and omits some. V, J and clone size derive from that table, while D and trimming were established from the DNA sequence. The repertoire includes about 140,000 clones, approximately 85% of them detected once, and less than 3.5% sits in the top ten. This sequence originates from a human donor with acute or convalescent COVID-19. The donor label of this sample is uncertain. Sequences were obtained from peripheral blood.

CDR3 coding DNA: TGTGCCAGCAGCTTACATCAGGGGATCGGAAACACCATATATTTT. Residues: CASSLHQGIGNTIYF. The V gene is TRBV7-2, the J gene TRBJ1-3; TRBD1 might be the D (6 bases). V gave up 2 bases and J gave up 4 bases, with 12 bases separating them. The CDR3 covers 15 residues. Germline-derived CDR1 and CDR2 are SGHTA and FQGNSA.